The 31 T cell receptor beta chains presented below share a single source sample, sequenced in a study of CD8+ T cells in alopecia areata. As for treatment: oral pan-JAK inhibitor, 5-10 mg twice daily. Investigators isolated RNA and reverse transcribed it into cDNA to act as the sequencing template. Some clones are missing from TCRdb's copy, which holds only in-frame ones; the method was immunoSEQ multiplex PCR. The sample consists of around 170,000 clones, about 47% of them appearing once. The material sequenced was CD8+ T cells sorted from blood, taken at approximately week 52, from a patient treated with tofacitinib. These receptors originate from a human donor with alopecia areata.

The CDR3 here is CASSLVAGGGYEQYF. The CDR3 nucleotides are TGCGCCAGCAGCTTGGTTGCGGGGGGAGGTTACGAGCAGTACTTC. J is TRBJ2-7 and V is TRBV5-1; 8 bases line up with TRBD2. The germline CDR1 and CDR2 sequences are SGHRS and YFSETQ. This CDR3 has 15 amino acids. V was pared by 0 bases and J by 4 bases, with 6 bases of the junction left unmatched. The variable domain in full, completed from reference TRBV5-1 and TRBJ2-7, reads KAGVTQTPRYLIKTRGQQVTLSCSPISGHRSVSWYQQTPGQGLQFLFEYFSETQRNKGNFPGRFSGRQFSNSRSEMNVSTLELGDSALYLCASSLVAGGGYEQYFGPGTRLTVT.

V is TRBV7-4 and J is TRBJ2-2; TRBD2 might be the D (5 bases). Germline loops: CDR1 SGHVT, CDR2 SQSDAQ. Trimming pared 0 bases from V and 6 bases from J, leaving 14 bases between. The CDR3 length is 16 residues. This chain's CDR3 is CASSLAKDLEPGELFF. The CDR3 bases are TGTGCCAGCAGCTTAGCGAAGGACTTGGAACCCGGGGAGCTGTTTTTT.

The chain couples TRBV4-1 to TRBJ1-1, with D maybe TRBD1 (5 bases). The V end was cut by 1 base, the J end by 4 bases, with 13 bases between. The CDR3 covers 15 residues. The germline gives CDR1 MGHRA, CDR2 YSYEKL. In DNA, the CDR3 is TGCGCCAGCAGCCAAGGAGGGGTATACGCCACTGAAGCTTTCTTT. Its translation is CASSQGGVYATEAFF.

The gene calls are TRBV6-5 and TRBJ1-1; TRBD1 might be the D (5 bases). This CDR3 contains 14 residues. Trimming took 2 bases from V and 5 from J, leaving 12 bases between them. The germline V gene has CDR1 MNHEY and CDR2 SVGAGI. The CDR3: CASSYTSGGTEAFF. The CDR3 coding sequence is TGTGCCAGCAGTTACACCAGTGGGGGTACTGAAGCTTTCTTT.

This chain uses TRBV11-2 with TRBJ2-7; no firm D call. This CDR3 has 17 residues. Germline V gene sequence: CDR1 SGHAT, CDR2 FQNNGV. V was trimmed by 3 bases and J by 2 bases, leaving 20 bases between them. The DNA of the CDR3 is TGTGCCAGCAGCTTGGGTTTTGATGGTGAAATCACCTACGAGCAGTACTTC. Amino acid sequence: CASSLGFDGEITYEQYF.

The DNA for the CDR3 is TGTGCCAGCAGTCAAACCCGAGGGGCCTATGGCTACACCTTC. Translated: CASSQTRGAYGYTF. The gene calls are TRBV6-5 and TRBJ1-2; D may be TRBD1 (5 bases). Germline values: CDR1 MNHEY, CDR2 SVGAGI. Trimming removed 5 bases from V and 4 bases from J, with 14 bases in between. This CDR3 spans 14 amino acids.

This clone was counted ten times or more. The rearrangement uses TRBV9 and TRBJ2-3, with D perhaps assigned TRBD1 or TRBD2 (5 bases each). V lost 3 bases, J lost 6 bases, and 8 bases lay in between. The CDR3 runs to 12 residues. CDR1 is SGDLS, CDR2 YYNGEE, per germline. This CDR3 reads CASSAGTDTQYF. The CDR3 DNA follows: TGTGCCAGCAGCGCGGGGACGGATACGCAGTATTTT.

Only a few counts were recorded for this clone. The sample holds other DNA sequences that translate to the same CDR3. This rearrangement joins TRBV13 to TRBJ2-5; D gene uncertain. This CDR3 spans 11 amino acids. Germline loops: CDR1 PRHDT, CDR2 FYEKMQ (reference sequence). Trimming pared 1 base from V and 5 bases from J, leaving 2 bases between. The CDR3 is CASSLEETQYF. CDR3 DNA: TGTGCCAGCAGCTTAGAGGAGACCCAGTACTTC.

This clone occurred a few times. The V call is TRBV5-1, the J call TRBJ2-7; D possibly corresponds to TRBD1 (6 bases). CDR1 SGHRS and CDR2 YFSETQ come from the germline V gene. The V and J ends lost 4 bases and 2 bases respectively, with 13 bases between them. This CDR3 is built from 14 residues. The chain's CDR3 is CASSPDRTAYEQYF. In DNA, the CDR3 is TGCGCCAGCAGCCCTGACCGGACAGCCTACGAGCAGTACTTC.

This clone turned up a few times. This chain links TRBV29-1 with TRBJ2-2, with TRBD1 as a possible D gene (6 bases). This CDR3 contains 13 residues. V lost 5 bases to trimming and J lost 6 bases, with 13 bases between them. CDR1 and CDR2 from the germline V gene are SQVTM and ANQGSEA. DNA for the CDR3: TGCAGCGTTCGGATGGGGGCCGCCGGGGAGCTGTTTTTT. Its translation: CSVRMGAAGELFF.

V gene TRBV10-3 combines with J gene TRBJ1-2; TRBD1 matches at 9 bases. The V segment lost 2 bases and the J segment 4 bases; nucleotides outside the gene matches: 8. The CDR3 spans 16 residues. Germline V lookup: CDR1 ENHRY, CDR2 SYGVKD. The CDR3 DNA is TGTGCCATCAGTGAGAGGGGGGACAGGGTATTCTATGGCTACACCTTC. This gives the protein CAISERGDRVFYGYTF.

The CDR3 protein is CASSLVPGDYGYTF. CDR3 bases: TGCGCCAGCAGCTTGGTCCCAGGGGACTATGGCTACACCTTC. J is TRBJ1-2 and V is TRBV5-1; D possibly corresponds to TRBD1 (6 bases). The CDR3 consists of 14 residues. Germline loops: CDR1 SGHRS, CDR2 YFSETQ. Deletions cut 0 bases from V and 3 bases from J, with 9 bases between. Full variable domain (outside the CDR3, taken from reference TRBV5-1 and TRBJ1-2): KAGVTQTPRYLIKTRGQQVTLSCSPISGHRSVSWYQQTPGQGLQFLFEYFSETQRNKGNFPGRFSGRQFSNSRSEMNVSTLELGDSALYLCASSLVPGDYGYTFGSGTRLTVV.

The chain uses TRBV10-3 and TRBJ2-5; 7 bases are shared with TRBD2. CDR1 and CDR2 (germline): ENHRY, SYGVKD. This CDR3 is built from 13 residues. The trim removed 6 bases at V and 4 bases at J, leaving 5 bases unmatched. The CDR3 loop reads CAIREGGAETQYF. The CDR3 DNA reads as TGTGCCATCAGGGAGGGAGGGGCAGAGACCCAGTACTTC.

The rearrangement links TRBV13 to TRBJ1-2, with a possible D match to TRBD1 (5 bases). The CDR3 extends over 13 amino acids. The germline V gene encodes CDR1 PRHDT and CDR2 FYEKMQ (reference sequence). V was trimmed by 3 bases and J by 3 bases, leaving 8 bases between them. The CDR3 DNA follows: TGTGCCAGCAGCTTCAGGGATTACTATGGCTACACCTTC. Its protein product is CASSFRDYYGYTF.

The chain's CDR3 is CARGTGNDQETQYF. DNA of the CDR3: TGTGCCAGAGGGACAGGGAACGACCAAGAGACCCAGTACTTC. This sequence joins TRBV6-1 and TRBJ2-5; 9 nucleotides line up with TRBD1. V lost 9 bases and J lost 0; bases outside the gene matches: 5. The CDR3 consists of 14 residues. From germline, CDR1 is MNHNS and CDR2 SASEGT.

The rearrangement uses TRBV9 and TRBJ2-1, with TRBD1 identical over 9 bases. Germline V gives CDR1 SGDLS, CDR2 YYNGEE. The CDR3 contains 15 residues. Trimming at V came to 4 bases and at J to 7 bases, leaving 9 bases not matched to a gene. CDR3 sequence: CASSKRTGVENEQFF. The CDR3 nucleotides read TGTGCCAGCAGCAAACGGACAGGGGTGGAGAATGAGCAGTTCTTC.

The rearrangement uses TRBV30 and TRBJ2-2; maybe TRBD2 (6 bases). The V end lost 3 bases, the J end lost 6 bases, and 11 bases lay between the germline ends. The germline CDR1 and CDR2 sequences are GTSNPN and SVGIG (reference sequence). The CDR3 spans 13 residues. CDR3 amino acids: CAWRGSGSGELFF. The CDR3, as DNA: TGTGCCTGGAGAGGTAGCGGTTCCGGGGAGCTGTTTTTT.

The chain recombines TRBV4-2 with TRBJ1-1, with D unclear. The CDR3 sequence is 14 residues long. The germline gives CDR1 LGHNA, CDR2 YNFKEQ. Trimming removed 0 bases at V and 4 bases at J, with 9 bases between. CDR3 DNA sequence: TGTGCCAGCAGCCAAGAGCTCGGAGGCACTGAAGCTTTCTTT. Protein product: CASSQELGGTEAFF.

This clone was recorded only once. V is TRBV9 and J is TRBJ2-5; 9 nucleotides agree with TRBD1. CDR1 is SGDLS and CDR2 is YYNGEE in the germline V gene. The CDR3 sequence is 14 residues long. The V segment lost 3 bases and the J segment 4 bases; nucleotides outside the gene matches: 4. The CDR3 here is CASSATGGPETQYF. The CDR3 DNA is TGTGCCAGCAGCGCCACAGGGGGCCCAGAGACCCAGTACTTC.

The CDR3 region is CASSQGPGYGYTF. DNA for the CDR3: TGTGCCAGCAGCCAAGGGCCGGGCTATGGCTACACCTTC. The chain recombines TRBV14 with TRBJ1-2; D is uncertain. This CDR3 comprises 13 residues. Trimming left V 1 base short and J 4 bases short, with 7 bases between. Germline assignment: CDR1 SGHDN and CDR2 FVKESK.

The CDR3 reads CAISPGFEQYF. The CDR3 DNA is TGTGCCATCAGTCCCGGATTCGAGCAGTACTTC. The chain is built from TRBV10-3 and TRBJ2-7; D not resolved. Germline V gives CDR1 ENHRY, CDR2 SYGVKD. V lost 5 bases, J lost 6 bases, and 8 bases lay in between. This CDR3 region has 11 residues.

This clone was observed a handful of times. The gene calls are TRBV23-1 and TRBJ1-5, with D perhaps TRBD1 (6 bases). TRBV23-1 counts as an open reading frame of uncertain function. This CDR3 region has 15 residues. V was cut by 8 bases and J by 1 base, with 15 bases left in between. CDR3 amino acids: CASFPGESSNQPQHF. CDR3 DNA sequence: TGCGCCAGCTTTCCAGGGGAATCGAGCAATCAGCCCCAGCATTTT.

Worth noting for this clone: Other DNA sequences in this sample translate to the same CDR3. The chain joins TRBV5-1 to TRBJ1-2, with TRBD1 identical over 7 bases. Germline V lookup: CDR1 SGHRS, CDR2 YFSETQ. The length of the CDR3 is 13 residues. V was clipped by 4 bases and J by 3 bases; unmatched bases: 3. For the CDR3, the DNA is TGCGCCAGCAGCACCGGACAGGACTATGGCTACACCTTC. As protein: CASSTGQDYGYTF.

The V call is TRBV27, the J call TRBJ2-1; a weak D match, TRBD1 (5 bases). The CDR3 contains 15 residues. Germline lookup yields CDR1 MNHEY and CDR2 SMNVEV (reference sequence). V lost 4 bases, J lost 0 bases, and 10 bases lay in between. DNA of the CDR3: TGTGCCAGCAGTTCAGGGTCGAGCTCCTACAATGAGCAGTTCTTC. Translation: CASSSGSSSYNEQFF.

On this clone itself: One junction end does not reproduce the germline sequence, and a read error may be involved. CDR3: CASSQVGDTYNSPLHF. The DNA of the CDR3 is TGCGCCAGCAGCCAAGTGGGGGACACCTACAATTCACCCCTCCACTTT. The V call is TRBV4-1, the J call TRBJ1-6; TRBD1 is a possible D gene (6 bases). The CDR3 spans 16 residues. Germline CDR1 MGHRA, CDR2 YSYEKL.

V is TRBV30 and J is TRBJ1-2; the D gene is possibly TRBD1 (5 bases). V dropped 3 bases and J dropped 4 bases, with 12 bases sitting between them. Per the germline V gene, CDR1 is GTSNPN and CDR2 is SVGIG (reference sequence). The CDR3 is made up of 13 amino acids. The CDR3 here is CAWSPGSGYGYTF. CDR3 bases: TGTGCCTGGAGCCCAGGGTCCGGCTATGGCTACACCTTC.

The chain uses TRBV7-9 and TRBJ2-2; possible D gene TRBD1, 6 bases. The V end lost 4 bases, the J end lost 1 base, and 19 bases lay between the germline ends. CDR1 SEHNR and CDR2 FQNEAQ come from the germline V gene (reference sequence). This CDR3 has 18 amino acids. The CDR3 sequence is CASSSFQQGPWNTGELFF. DNA of the CDR3: TGTGCCAGCAGCTCTTTTCAACAGGGCCCCTGGAACACCGGGGAGCTGTTTTTT. The whole variable domain, filled in from reference TRBV7-9 and TRBJ2-2, reads DTGVSQNPRHKITKRGQNVTFRCDPISEHNRLYWYRQTLGQGPEFLTYFQNEAQLEKSRLLSDRFSAERPKGSFSTLEIQRTEQGDSAMYLCASSSFQQGPWNTGELFFGEGSRLTVL.

The chain uses TRBV5-4 and TRBJ1-1; 10 bases match TRBD1. Germline lookup yields CDR1 SGHNT and CDR2 YYREEE (reference sequence). The CDR3 contains 15 residues. With V trimmed by 5 bases and J by 3 bases, 7 bases remained unmatched. The CDR3 reads CASSLTGTGDTEAFF. The DNA for the CDR3 is TGTGCCAGCAGTCTCACCGGGACAGGGGACACTGAAGCTTTCTTT.

The chain joins TRBV7-9 to TRBJ2-2, with D possibly being TRBD1 (5 bases). The germline CDR1 and CDR2 sequences are SEHNR and FQNEAQ (reference sequence). CDR3 length: 13 residues. V shed 4 bases and J shed 7 bases, with 10 bases lying between them. CDR3 in DNA: TGTGCCAGCAGCTCAAGGACAATCGGGGAGCTGTTTTTT. Protein sequence: CASSSRTIGELFF.

V usage is TRBV9 and J usage is TRBJ1-6, with D tentatively TRBD1 (5 bases). The CDR3 spans 14 residues. Germline CDR1 reads SGDLS; CDR2 reads YYNGEE. V lost 2 bases and J lost 6, with 9 bases in between. The CDR3 spells CASSVDRPNSPLHF. CDR3 coding DNA: TGTGCCAGCAGCGTCGACAGACCTAATTCACCCCTCCACTTT.

This clone was seen a handful of times. Other DNA sequences in this specimen translate into the identical CDR3. The rearrangement uses TRBV27 and TRBJ2-7; 9 bases line up with TRBD1. The germline V gene has CDR1 MNHEY and CDR2 SMNVEV (reference sequence). This CDR3 is built from 14 residues. V was pared by 6 bases and J by 2 bases, with 5 bases of the junction left unmatched. The DNA for the CDR3 is TGTGCCAGCAGCCCTTGGACAGGGGCCTACGAGCAGTACTTC. This codes for CASSPWTGAYEQYF.